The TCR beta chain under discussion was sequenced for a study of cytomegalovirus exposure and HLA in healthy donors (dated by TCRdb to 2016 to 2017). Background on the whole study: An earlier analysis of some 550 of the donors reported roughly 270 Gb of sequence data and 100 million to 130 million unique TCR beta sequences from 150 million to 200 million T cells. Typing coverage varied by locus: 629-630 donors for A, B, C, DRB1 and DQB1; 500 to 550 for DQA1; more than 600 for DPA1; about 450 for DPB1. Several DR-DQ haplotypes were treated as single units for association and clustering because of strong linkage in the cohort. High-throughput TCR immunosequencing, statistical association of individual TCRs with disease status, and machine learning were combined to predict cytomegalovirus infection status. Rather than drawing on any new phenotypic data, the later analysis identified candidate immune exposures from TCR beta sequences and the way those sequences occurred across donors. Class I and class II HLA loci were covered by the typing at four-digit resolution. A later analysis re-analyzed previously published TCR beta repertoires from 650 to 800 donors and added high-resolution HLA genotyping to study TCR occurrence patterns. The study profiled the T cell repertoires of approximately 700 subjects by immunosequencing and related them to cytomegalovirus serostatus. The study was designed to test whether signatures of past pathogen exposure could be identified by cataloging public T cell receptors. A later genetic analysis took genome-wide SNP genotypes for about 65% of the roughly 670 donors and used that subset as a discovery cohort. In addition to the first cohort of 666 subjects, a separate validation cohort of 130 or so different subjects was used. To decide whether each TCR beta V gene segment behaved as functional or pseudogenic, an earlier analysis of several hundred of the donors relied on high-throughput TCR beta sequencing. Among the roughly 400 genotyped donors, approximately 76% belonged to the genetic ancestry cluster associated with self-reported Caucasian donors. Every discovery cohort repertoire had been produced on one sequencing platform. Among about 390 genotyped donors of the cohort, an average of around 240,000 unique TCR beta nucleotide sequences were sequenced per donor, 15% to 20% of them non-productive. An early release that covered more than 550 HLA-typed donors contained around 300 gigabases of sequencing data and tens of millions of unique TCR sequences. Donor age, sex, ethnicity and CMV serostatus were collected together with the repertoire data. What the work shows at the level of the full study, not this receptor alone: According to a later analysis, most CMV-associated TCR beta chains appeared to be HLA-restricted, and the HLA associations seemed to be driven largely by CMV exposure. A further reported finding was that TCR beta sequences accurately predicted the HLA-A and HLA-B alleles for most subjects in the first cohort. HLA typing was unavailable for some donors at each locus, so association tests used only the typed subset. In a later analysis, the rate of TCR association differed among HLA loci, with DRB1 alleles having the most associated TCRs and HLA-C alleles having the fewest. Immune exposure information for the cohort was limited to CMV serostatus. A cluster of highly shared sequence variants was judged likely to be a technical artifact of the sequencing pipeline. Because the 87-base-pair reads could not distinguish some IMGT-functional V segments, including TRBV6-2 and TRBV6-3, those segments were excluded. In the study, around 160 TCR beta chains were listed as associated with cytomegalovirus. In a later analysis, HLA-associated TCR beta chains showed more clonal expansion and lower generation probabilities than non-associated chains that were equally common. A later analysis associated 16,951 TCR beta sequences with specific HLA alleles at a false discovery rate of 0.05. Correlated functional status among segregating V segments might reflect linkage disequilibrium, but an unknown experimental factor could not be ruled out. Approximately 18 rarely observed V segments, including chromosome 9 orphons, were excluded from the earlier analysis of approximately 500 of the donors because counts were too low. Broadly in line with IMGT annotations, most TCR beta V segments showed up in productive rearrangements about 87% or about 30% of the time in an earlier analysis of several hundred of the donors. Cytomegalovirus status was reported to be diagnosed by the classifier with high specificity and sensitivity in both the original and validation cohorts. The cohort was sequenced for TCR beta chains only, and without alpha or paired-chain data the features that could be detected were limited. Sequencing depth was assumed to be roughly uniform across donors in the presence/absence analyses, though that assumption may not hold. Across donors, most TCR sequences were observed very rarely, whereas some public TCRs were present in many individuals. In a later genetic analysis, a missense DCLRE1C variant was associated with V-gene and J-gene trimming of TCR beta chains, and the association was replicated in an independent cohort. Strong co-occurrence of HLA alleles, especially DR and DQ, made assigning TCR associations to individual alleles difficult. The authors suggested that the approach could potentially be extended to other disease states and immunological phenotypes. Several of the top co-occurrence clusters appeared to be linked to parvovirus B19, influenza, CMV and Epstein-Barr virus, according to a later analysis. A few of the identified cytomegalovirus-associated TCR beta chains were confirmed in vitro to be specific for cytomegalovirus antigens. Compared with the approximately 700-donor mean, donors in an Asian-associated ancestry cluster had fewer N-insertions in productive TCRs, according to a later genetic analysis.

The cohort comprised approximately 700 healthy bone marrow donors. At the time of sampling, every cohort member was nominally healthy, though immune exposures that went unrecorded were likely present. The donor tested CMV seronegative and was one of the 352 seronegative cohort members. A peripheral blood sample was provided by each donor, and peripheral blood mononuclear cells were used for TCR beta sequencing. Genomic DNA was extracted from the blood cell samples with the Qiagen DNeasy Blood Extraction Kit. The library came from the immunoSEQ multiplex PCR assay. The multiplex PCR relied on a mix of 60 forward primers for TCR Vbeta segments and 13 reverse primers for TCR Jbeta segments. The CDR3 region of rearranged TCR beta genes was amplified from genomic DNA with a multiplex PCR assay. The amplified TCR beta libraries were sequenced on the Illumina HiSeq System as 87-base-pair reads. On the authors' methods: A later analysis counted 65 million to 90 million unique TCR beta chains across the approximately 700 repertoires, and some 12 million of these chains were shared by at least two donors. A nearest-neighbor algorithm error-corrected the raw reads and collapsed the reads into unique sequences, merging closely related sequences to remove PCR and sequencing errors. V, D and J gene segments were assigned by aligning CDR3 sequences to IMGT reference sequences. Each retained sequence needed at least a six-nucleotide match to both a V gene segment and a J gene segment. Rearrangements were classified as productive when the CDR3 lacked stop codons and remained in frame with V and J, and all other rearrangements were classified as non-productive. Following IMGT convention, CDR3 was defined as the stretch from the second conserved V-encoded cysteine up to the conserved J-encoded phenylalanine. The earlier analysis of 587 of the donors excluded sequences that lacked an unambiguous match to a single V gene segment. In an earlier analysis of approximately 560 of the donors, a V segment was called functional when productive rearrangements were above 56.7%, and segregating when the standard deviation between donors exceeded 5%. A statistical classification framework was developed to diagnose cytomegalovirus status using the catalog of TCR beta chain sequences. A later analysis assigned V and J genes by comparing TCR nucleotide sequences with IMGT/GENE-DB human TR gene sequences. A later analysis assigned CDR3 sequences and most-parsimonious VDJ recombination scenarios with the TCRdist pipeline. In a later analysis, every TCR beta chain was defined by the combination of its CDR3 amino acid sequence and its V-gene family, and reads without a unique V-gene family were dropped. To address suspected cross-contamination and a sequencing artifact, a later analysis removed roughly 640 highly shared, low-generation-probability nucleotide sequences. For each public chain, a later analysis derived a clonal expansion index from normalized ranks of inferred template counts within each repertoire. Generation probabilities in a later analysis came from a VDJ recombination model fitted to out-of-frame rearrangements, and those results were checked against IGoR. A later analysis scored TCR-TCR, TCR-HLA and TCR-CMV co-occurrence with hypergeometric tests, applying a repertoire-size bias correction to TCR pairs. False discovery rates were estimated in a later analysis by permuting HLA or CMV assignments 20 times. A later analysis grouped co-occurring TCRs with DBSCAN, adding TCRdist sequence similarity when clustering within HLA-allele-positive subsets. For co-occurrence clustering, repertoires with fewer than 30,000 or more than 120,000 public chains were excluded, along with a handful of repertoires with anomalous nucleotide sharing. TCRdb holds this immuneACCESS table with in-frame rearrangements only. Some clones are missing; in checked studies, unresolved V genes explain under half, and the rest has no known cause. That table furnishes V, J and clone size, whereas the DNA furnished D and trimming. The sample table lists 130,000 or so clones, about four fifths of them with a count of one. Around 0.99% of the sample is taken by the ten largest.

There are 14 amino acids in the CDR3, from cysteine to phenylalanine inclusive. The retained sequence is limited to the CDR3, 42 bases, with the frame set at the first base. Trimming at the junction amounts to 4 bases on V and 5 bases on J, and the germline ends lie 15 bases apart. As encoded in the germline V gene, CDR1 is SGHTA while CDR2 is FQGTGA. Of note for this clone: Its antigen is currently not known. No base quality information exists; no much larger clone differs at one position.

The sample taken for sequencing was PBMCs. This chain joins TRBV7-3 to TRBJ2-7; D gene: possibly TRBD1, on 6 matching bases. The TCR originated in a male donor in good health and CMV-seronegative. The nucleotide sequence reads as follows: TGTGCCAGCAGCTCCAGGGGTCCACCCCACGAGCAGTACTTC. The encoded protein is CASSSRGPPHEQYF.